The clone carrying this T cell receptor beta chain came up a few times. Original analysis: Using reference gene primer amplification, nucleated cell counts were estimated. The table came from immunoSEQ multiplex PCR; TCRdb's copy has only in-frame clones and leaves some out. The DNA gave D and trimming, while V, J and clone size come from that table. The table has over 120,000 clones, about 87% seen once; the top ten hold approximately 40%. This sample stems from a study of blood T cell repertoires in COVID-19. Study at large: From the United States, Italy and Spain came samples of acute and convalescent COVID-19.

This CDR3 contains 16 residues. Sequencing was carried out using peripheral blood. The rearrangement uses TRBV21-1 and TRBJ2-7; the listed D gene, TRBD2, was not tested against the DNA. TRBV21-1 is tagged as a pseudogene. This clonotype was obtained from a human donor in a cohort sampled during active COVID-19. The CDR3 sequence: CASSKWRLARNYEQYV. The CDR3 bases are TGTGCCAGCAGCAAGTGGAGACTAGCGCGTAATTACGAGCAGTACGTC.